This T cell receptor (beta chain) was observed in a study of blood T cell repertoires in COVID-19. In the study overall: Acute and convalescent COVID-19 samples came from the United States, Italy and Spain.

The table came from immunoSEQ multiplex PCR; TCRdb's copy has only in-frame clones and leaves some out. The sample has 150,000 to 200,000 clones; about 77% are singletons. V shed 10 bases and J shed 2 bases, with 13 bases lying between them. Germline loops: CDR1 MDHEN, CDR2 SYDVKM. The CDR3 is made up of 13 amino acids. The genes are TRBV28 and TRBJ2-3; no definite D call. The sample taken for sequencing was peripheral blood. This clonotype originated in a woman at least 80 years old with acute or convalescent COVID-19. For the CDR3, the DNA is TGTGCCACATTAGGAGCCAACACAGATACGCAGTATTTT. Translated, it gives CATLGANTDTQYF.